This TCR beta chain was profiled in a study of CD4 T cells in relation to SARS-CoV-2 and coronaviruses. Study context: PBMCs were cultured with antigen for nine to ten days before TCR beta sequencing. Study-wide results and caveats: SARS-CoV-2-driven expansion was significantly weaker in crossreactive than monoreactive clones. Each donor contributed either pre-pandemic or post-infection samples, not both.

Turning to this clone: Its antigen is undetermined.

Profiled with immunoSEQ multiplex PCR; TCRdb holds only in-frame clones, not every one. The sample lists approximately 43,000 clones; about 80% were seen once. For approximately 10 days, around 99,000 sorted CD4+ cells grew with T cell-depleted PBMCs and CEF. V shed 5 bases and J shed 2 bases, with 17 bases lying between them. The germline CDR1 and CDR2 sequences are LGHDT and YNNKEL (reference sequence). This CDR3 has 16 residues. Specimen: naive CD4+ T cells from PBMCs, cultured in vitro. Subset indicated: naive CD4+ T cells isolated by negative enrichment. The chain has TRBV3-1 (or the pseudogene TRBV3-2) and TRBJ2-3; D is possibly TRBD1 or TRBD2 (5 bases each). This receptor was taken from an adult with COVID-19. The CDR3 DNA sequence: TGTGCCAGCAGCTTCCGACCATGGGGGACCACAGATACGCAGTATTTT. Translation: CASSFRPWGTTDTQYF.